This T cell receptor (beta chain) came from a study of post-analysis software for immune sequencing data (dated by TCRdb to the mid-2010s). Concerning the study at large: Relapsing-remitting, secondary progressive and progressive-relapsing multiple sclerosis were recorded as disease courses, and subtype annotation was lacking for some patients. The multiple sclerosis patient repertoires were compared with approximately 11 previously published healthy control repertoires from donors aged about 6 to 26 years. A subset of samples was prepared in parallel using single-end sample barcoding, then pooled and co-amplified after Illumina adapter ligation. Study-wide findings and limitations: Patients showed significantly higher frequencies than controls for a handful of TRBV segments, among them TRBV5-6, TRBV5-1 and TRBV20-1. Multiple sclerosis patients had significantly lower normalized Chao1 diversity than controls, a result that suggests substantial peripheral T-cell clonal expansion. The multiple sclerosis patient group was slightly younger than the control group. When samples were clustered directly using the F measure, samples prepared in the same batch co-clustered strongly, which prompted a batch-effect correction.

To demonstrate the VDJtools post-analysis software, TCR beta repertoires were profiled from the peripheral blood of about 14 young patients with multiple sclerosis. The multiple sclerosis patients were children and adolescents ranging in age from about 6 to 17 years. Trimming leaves V shorter by 6 bases and J shorter by 2 bases, with the junction holding 7 bases beyond the gene matches. The CDR3 runs 15 residues from the cysteine to the phenylalanine. Only the CDR3 DNA stays, 45 bases, in frame from base 1. As to this clonotype: Its antigen has not been determined. No qualities accompany the bases; no much larger clone lies one base away.

To prepare the library, PCR was applied. Reads for this sample came from an Illumina HiSeq 2500. To reduce PCR and sequencing biases, unique molecular identifiers were incorporated into the TCR beta cDNA libraries. Every 1 to 10 million input T cells yielded about 500,000 cDNA molecules, meaning each molecule approximated one T cell. The patient libraries were prepared and sequenced using the same protocol as the earlier healthy control dataset. Samples belonging to the same batch were prepared together, multiplexed and sequenced on a shared HiSeq lane. In the original analysis: MIGEC was used to process the raw barcoded reads, and molecular identifier groups with only a single read were discarded before consensus assembly and CDR3 extraction. VDJtools was used for post-analysis of the clonotype tables, and diversity was normalized by down-sampling every dataset to the size of the smallest sample. To correct batch-related cross-sample contamination, repertoire overlap clustering matched CDR3 amino acid sequences but not nucleotide sequences. TCRdb took the public reads, trimmed them with fastp at Q25, ran MiXCR for clone calling and kept in-frame beta chains. Duplicate CDR3 protein sequences are folded into a single record with the most common DNA and genes. TCRdb, not the authors, supplied the V and J calls. Here the sample has 650,000 to 850,000 distinct CDR3 sequences; around 53% occur a single time. The ten largest clones add up to roughly 4.4% of the sample.

The chain is encoded by TRBV12-3 or TRBV12-4 joined to TRBJ2-7; 10 junctional bases match TRBD2. The sequence was obtained from a girl between 5 and 17 years old with multiple sclerosis. What was sequenced was blood. In nucleotides, the sequence is TGTGCCAGCAGATCGGTTAGCGGGAGGACCTACGAGCAGTACTTC. This gives the protein CASRSVSGRTYEQYF.